This T cell receptor (beta chain) was recorded in a study of blood T cell repertoires in COVID-19. Study context: Spain, Italy and the United States supplied samples that represented acute and convalescent COVID-19.

This study enrolled people aged roughly 18 to 89 from about two dozen US geographic areas. Clinical history as reported by participants underpinned cohort assignment. Either two negative PCRs, clearance, or symptom resolution qualified Cohort 3 donors as recovered. CDR1 is SGHKS and CDR2 is YYEKEE in the germline V gene (reference sequence). The CDR3 is 16 residues long. The germline V and J ends were trimmed by 6 bases and 0 bases, with 19 bases remaining between them. The protocol was immunoSEQ multiplex PCR, while the TCRdb copy is restricted to in-frame clones and leaves out a portion. The sample records about 180,000 clones, roughly 83% being singletons.

The receptor was isolated from a woman aged 25 to 39 who had recovered from COVID-19. Sequenced material: PBMCs or T cells enriched from blood (not recorded which). J is TRBJ2-7 and V is TRBV5-5; D is perhaps TRBD2 (5 bases). In DNA, the CDR3 is TGTGCCAGCATCCCGGGTTATGACGGGGTCTCCTACGAGCAGTACTTC. Translated: CASIPGYDGVSYEQYF.